The 27 T cell receptor beta chains reported below all come from one sample, sequenced in a study of T cell changes during pregnancy in multiple sclerosis. Assay: immunoSEQ multiplex PCR; the TCRdb copy retains only in-frame clones and omits some. The repertoire holds tens of thousands of clones, with 80% to 95% as singletons. Sequencing was performed on peripheral blood, taken in the first trimester of pregnancy. These receptors were obtained from a female donor with multiple sclerosis, enrolled in a pregnancy study.

The CDR3 loop reads CASSVGNSGGSAYNEQFF. Here the CDR3 DNA reads TGTGCCAGCAGCGTAGGAAATAGCGGGGGGAGCGCCTACAATGAGCAGTTCTTC. The chain links TRBV9 to TRBJ2-1; 10 bases align to TRBD2. Germline CDR1 is SGDLS and CDR2 is YYNGEE. CDR3 length: 18 residues. Trimming cost V 0 bases and J 2 bases; bases outside gene matches: 8.

This sequence joins TRBV4-2 and TRBJ1-5, with 7 bases that match TRBD1. V dropped 0 bases and J dropped 4; count of bases not matched to a gene: 9. CDR1 LGHNA and CDR2 YNFKEQ come from the germline V gene. The CDR3 is 17 residues long. The CDR3 spells CASSQEPGTDTNQPQHF. CDR3 in DNA: TGTGCCAGCAGCCAAGAACCCGGGACAGACACAAATCAGCCCCAGCATTTT.

The genes are TRBV9 and TRBJ2-1; 8 bases are a match to TRBD2. Germline V lookup: CDR1 SGDLS, CDR2 YYNGEE. With V trimmed by 0 bases and J by 4 bases, 3 bases remained unmatched. The CDR3 is 15 amino acids. The CDR3 here is CASSVGVAGYNEQFF. CDR3 coding DNA: TGTGCCAGCAGCGTAGGGGTAGCGGGGTACAATGAGCAGTTCTTC.

The V call is TRBV19, the J call TRBJ1-1; 9 bases align to TRBD1. Germline V lookup: CDR1 LNHDA, CDR2 SQIVND (reference sequence). This CDR3 region has 15 residues. Unmatched junction bases numbered 8, after V lost 4 bases and J lost 5 bases. CDR3 sequence: CASSREQGARTEAFF. The CDR3 region has the DNA TGTGCCAGTAGTAGGGAACAGGGGGCTCGGACTGAAGCTTTCTTT.

The chain recombines TRBV10-1 with TRBJ2-7, with D possibly being TRBD2 (7 bases). CDR3 length equals 14 residues. CDR1 is WNHNN, CDR2 SYGVQD, per germline (reference sequence). V shed 10 bases and J shed 2 bases, with 18 bases lying between them. The CDR3 here is CATPHWGGAYEQYF. CDR3 coding DNA: TGCGCCACCCCGCACTGGGGGGGCGCCTACGAGCAGTACTTC.

In the case of this clone: The junction departs from the called germline gene at one end, perhaps through a read error. The rearrangement joins TRBV7-2 to TRBJ2-7; D possibly corresponds to TRBD1 (6 bases). This CDR3 has 13 amino acids. Germline CDR1 is SGHTA and CDR2 is FQGNSA. In nucleotides, the CDR3 is TGTGCCAGCAGCTTAGAACAGGGTTACGGGCAGTACTTC. This gives the protein CASSLEQGYGQYF.

V gene TRBV25-1 combines with J gene TRBJ2-3; 8 bases match TRBD2. With V trimmed by 3 bases and J by 7 bases, 12 bases remained unmatched. CDR1 is MGHDK and CDR2 is SYGVNS in the germline V gene. The CDR3 consists of 16 residues. In nucleotides, the CDR3 is TGTGCCAGCAGTGACGGGAGGGGAGCGGGGTTCTATACGCAGTATTTT. Translating gives CASSDGRGAGFYTQYF.

The chain couples TRBV7-3 to TRBJ1-5, with TRBD1 matching 11 bases. CDR3 length: 17 residues. The germline V gene encodes CDR1 SGHTA and CDR2 FQGTGA. Trimming cost V 4 bases and J 4 bases; bases outside gene matches: 9. In nucleotides, the CDR3 is TGTGCCAGCAGCTCGAAAAGGGGGACAGGGGGGAATCAGCCCCAGCATTTT. Residues: CASSSKRGTGGNQPQHF.

The J gene is TRBJ1-2, the V gene TRBV9; D is possibly TRBD1 (5 bases). Trimming stripped 0 bases from V and 5 bases from J, with 11 bases between. Germline assignment: CDR1 SGDLS and CDR2 YYNGEE. CDR3 length equals 14 residues. The CDR3 spells CASSVEDTTYGYTF. The CDR3 coding sequence is TGTGCCAGCAGCGTAGAGGACACTACATATGGCTACACCTTC.

The chain carries TRBV2 and TRBJ2-7; a weak D match, TRBD2 (6 bases). Germline CDR1 is SNHLY and CDR2 is FYNNEI. This CDR3 is 15 amino acids long. Trimming stripped 6 bases from V and 4 bases from J, with 19 bases between. The DNA of the CDR3 is TGTGCCAGCAGGGGGGTTTTGGGGAGGAGTTACGAGCAGTACTTC. Translated: CASRGVLGRSYEQYF.

J is TRBJ1-6 and V is TRBV9; unclear D gene. There are 15 residues in the CDR3. Germline CDR1 SGDLS, CDR2 YYNGEE. Trimming took off 3 bases at V and 13 bases at J, with 20 bases between the two ends. Here the CDR3 reads CASSGRQDMSKPLHF. The CDR3 region has the DNA TGTGCCAGCAGCGGCCGACAAGATATGTCTAAGCCCCTCCACTTT.

V gene TRBV18 combines with J gene TRBJ1-5; TRBD1 might be the D (5 bases). The CDR3 has 17 amino acids. The ends were cut back, 2 bases at V and 1 base at J, with 15 bases in the middle. Germline loops: CDR1 KGHSH, CDR2 LQKENI. The CDR3 region has the DNA TGTGCCAGCTCACCAACAGGCGGAGGGAACAGCAATCAGCCCCAGCATTTT. This sequence encodes CASSPTGGGNSNQPQHF.

This CDR3 is CASSTTGITEAFF. The CDR3 DNA reads as TGTGCCAGCAGCACGACAGGGATAACTGAAGCTTTCTTT. The gene calls are TRBV7-2 and TRBJ1-1; 7 bases are shared with TRBD1. CDR3 size: 13 residues. CDR1 and CDR2 (germline): SGHTA, FQGNSA. V lost 5 bases, J lost 5 bases, and 5 bases stayed unmatched.

This sequence joins TRBV19 and TRBJ1-6; 8 positions agree with TRBD1. The CDR3 length is 14 residues. The V gene's germline CDR1 is LNHDA and CDR2 SQIVND (reference sequence). V was clipped by 3 bases and J by 9 bases; unmatched bases: 4. CDR3 amino acids: CASSMVQGVSPLHF. CDR3 bases: TGTGCCAGTAGTATGGTACAGGGGGTTTCACCCCTCCACTTT.

The rearrangement links TRBV7-6 to TRBJ1-2; tentative D call: TRBD1 (6 bases). Trimming pared 7 bases from V and 0 bases from J, leaving 12 bases between. In germline, CDR1 is SGHVS, CDR2 FNYEAQ. This CDR3 is 14 amino acids long. As DNA, the CDR3 is TGTGCCAGCACCACAGGGACATCTAACTATGGCTACACCTTC. Translating it yields CASTTGTSNYGYTF.

This chain uses TRBV7-2 with TRBJ2-7; D unclear. This CDR3 has 14 residues. The germline gives CDR1 SGHTA, CDR2 FQGNSA. V was trimmed by 3 bases and J by 9 bases, leaving 18 bases between them. CDR3 in amino acids: CASSLGLLGPRQYF. The CDR3 DNA reads TGTGCCAGCAGCTTGGGCCTCCTTGGCCCCCGGCAGTACTTC. Full variable domain (rest looked up from reference TRBV7-2 and TRBJ2-7): GAGVSQSPSNKVTEKGKDVELRCDPISGHTALYWYRQSLGQGLEFLIYFQGNSAPDKSGLPSDRFSAERTGGSVSTLTIQRTQQEDSAVYLCASSLGLLGPRQYFGPGTRLTVT.

The rearrangement links TRBV6-5 to TRBJ1-1; 12 positions match TRBD1. V lost 6 bases, J lost 3 bases, and 5 bases stayed unmatched. Germline loops: CDR1 MNHEY, CDR2 SVGAGI. This CDR3 is 15 amino acids long. The CDR3 loop is CASSTGTGGHTEAFF. The CDR3 DNA reads as TGTGCCAGCAGCACTGGGACAGGGGGCCACACTGAAGCTTTCTTT.

The table lists this clone with a count of one. The V call is TRBV27, the J call TRBJ2-1; 8 nucleotides agree with TRBD2. Germline CDR1 reads MNHEY; CDR2 reads SMNVEV (reference sequence). The CDR3 loop spans 15 amino acids. V was clipped by 3 bases and J by 4 bases; unmatched bases: 5. In DNA form, the CDR3 reads TGTGCCAGCAGTTTGGGCGGGGGGATTTACAATGAGCAGTTCTTC. Translated: CASSLGGGIYNEQFF.

The CDR3 DNA reads TGTGCCATCAGTGAGGAGGCGGGGGGCTTGGCCGGGGAGCTGTTTTTT. This translates into CAISEEAGGLAGELFF. This rearrangement joins TRBV10-3 to TRBJ2-2; TRBD2 aligns across 8 bases. The CDR3 is 16 residues long. After removal of 2 bases from V and 6 bases from J, the junction contained 8 bases not matched to a gene. Per germline, CDR1 ENHRY and CDR2 SYGVKD.

The chain links TRBV5-4 to TRBJ1-2, with unresolved D. The CDR3 loop spans 8 amino acids. V gave up 7 bases and J gave up 10 bases, with 5 bases separating them. From germline, CDR1 is SGHNT and CDR2 YYREEE (reference sequence). CDR3 loop: CASPSYTF. The CDR3 nucleotides read TGTGCCAGCCCCTCCTACACCTTC.

The J gene is TRBJ2-5, the V gene TRBV29-1; 12 nucleotides match TRBD2. V lost 4 bases, J lost 3 bases, and 12 bases stayed unmatched. Germline CDR1 is SQVTM and CDR2 is ANQGSEA. The CDR3 extends over 17 amino acids. The CDR3 sequence is CSVGTVASGGAKETQYF. DNA for the CDR3: TGCAGCGTTGGAACCGTGGCTAGCGGGGGGGCTAAAGAGACCCAGTACTTC.

The V gene is TRBV10-2, the J gene TRBJ2-7, with 9 bases lining up with TRBD2. The germline gives CDR1 WSHSY, CDR2 SAAADI. J was trimmed by 2 bases and V by 3 bases; bases with no gene match: 11. The CDR3 is made up of 17 amino acids. CDR3 coding DNA: TGCGCCAGCAGTGACCCTTACAGCGGGGGGCTTCCCTACGAGCAGTACTTC. Translation: CASSDPYSGGLPYEQYF.

The rearrangement joins TRBV4-3 to TRBJ1-1, with no clear D. There are 14 residues in the CDR3. V gave up 4 bases and J gave up 3 bases, with 12 bases separating them. CDR1 is LGHNA, CDR2 YSLEER, per germline. This chain's CDR3 is CASSLTPRDTEAFF. The CDR3 DNA is TGCGCCAGCAGCCTAACCCCGCGGGACACTGAAGCTTTCTTT.

CDR3 region: CASSLWLTGETEAFF. The CDR3 DNA follows: TGTGCCAGCAGCTTGTGGTTAACAGGGGAGACTGAAGCTTTCTTT. The chain has TRBV5-8 and TRBJ1-1; TRBD1 agrees at 7 bases. Trimming removed 1 base from V and 5 bases from J; junction bases left unmatched: 8. This CDR3 is built from 15 residues. The germline V gene has CDR1 SGHTS and CDR2 YDEGEE.

The rearrangement links TRBV6-4 to TRBJ2-3; 7 bases line up with TRBD2. The CDR3 runs to 14 residues. Germline lookup yields CDR1 MRHNA and CDR2 SNTAGT. The V segment lost 5 bases and the J segment 1 base; nucleotides outside the gene matches: 3. In DNA, the CDR3 is TGTGCCAGCAGTATCGCGGGGGGCACAGATACGCAGTATTTT. It codes for CASSIAGGTDTQYF.

This chain connects TRBV29-1 to TRBJ2-1, with 8 bases identical to TRBD2. Germline loops: CDR1 SQVTM, CDR2 ANQGSEA. The CDR3 covers 16 residues. V lost 0 bases and J lost 4; bases outside the gene matches: 8. The chain's CDR3 is CSVEEVTSGTYNEQFF. For the CDR3, the DNA is TGCAGCGTTGAAGAAGTTACTAGCGGTACATACAATGAGCAGTTCTTC.

This chain connects TRBV30 to TRBJ1-1; 7 positions agree with TRBD1. This CDR3 is built from 13 residues. Germline CDR1 and CDR2: GTSNPN and SVGIG (reference sequence). Germline trimming cut 0 bases from V and 3 bases from J; bases unmatched to any gene: 1. CDR3 in DNA: TGTGCCTGGAGTGTGACAGGGTACACTGAAGCTTTCTTT. Residues: CAWSVTGYTEAFF.